This record looks at one T cell receptor (beta chain) sequence and its context. Antigen unknown. This record belongs to a study of T cell repertoires in cytomegalovirus infection. TCRdb reprocessed the reads via MiXCR and lists one record per CDR3 protein. Of approximately 910,000 distinct CDR3 sequences listed, around 29% were seen once; the top ten hold around an eighth. The specimen comprised cultured CD8+ T cells from PBMCs, sampled from culture after CMV antigen stimulation. The clonotype comes from a human donor in good health (CMV status not recorded). Some clones in this sample may be carry-over from other donors' samples.

CDR3 sequence reads: CASRASPGGDYYGYTF. DNA for the CDR3: TGTGCCAGCAGGGCCTCTCCCGGGGGCGATTACTATGGCTACACCTTC. This chain connects TRBV27 to TRBJ1-2; D possibly corresponds to TRBD1 (6 bases). CDR3 size: 16 residues. Germline loops: CDR1 MNHEY, CDR2 SMNVEV (reference sequence). V was trimmed by 6 bases and J by 3 bases, leaving 20 bases between them.